The TCR beta chain described here comes from a study of CD8 T cells in ankylosing spondylitis. Study findings and constraints: A number of the motif variants had already been described in reactive arthritis synovial fluid and blood.

MiXCR, applied by TCRdb to the 5' RACE reads, yields one record per CDR3 protein. The sample carries some 250,000 distinct CDR3 sequences, roughly 8.6% recorded once. This clonotype appeared many times. The antigen remains undetermined. The CDR3 loop spans 14 amino acids. Between the trimmed V and J ends, which lost 4 bases and 2 bases, there was a span of 11 bases. Germline values: CDR1 MDHEN, CDR2 SYDVKM. This rearrangement joins TRBV28 to TRBJ1-1; TRBD1 might be the D (6 bases). The sample comprised blood, either unsorted or a sorted T cell fraction (not recorded which). The sequence was collected from a male donor with ankylosing spondylitis or in good health (not recorded which). CDR3 nucleotide sequence: TGTGCCAGCAGTTCGAACAGGGAAAACACTGAAGCTTTCTTT. It is translated as CASSSNRENTEAFF.